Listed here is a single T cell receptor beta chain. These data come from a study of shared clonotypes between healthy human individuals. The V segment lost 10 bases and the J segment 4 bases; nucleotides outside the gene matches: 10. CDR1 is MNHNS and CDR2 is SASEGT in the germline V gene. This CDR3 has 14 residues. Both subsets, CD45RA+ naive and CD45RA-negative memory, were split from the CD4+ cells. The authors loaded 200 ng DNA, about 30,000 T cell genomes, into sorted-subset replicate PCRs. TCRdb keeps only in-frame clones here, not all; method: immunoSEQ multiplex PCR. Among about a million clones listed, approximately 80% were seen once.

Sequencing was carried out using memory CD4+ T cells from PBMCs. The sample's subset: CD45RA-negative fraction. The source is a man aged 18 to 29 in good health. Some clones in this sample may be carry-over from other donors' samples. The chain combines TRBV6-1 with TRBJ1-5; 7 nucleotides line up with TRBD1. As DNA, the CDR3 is TGTGCCACCTTGGGACAGACCTCTAATCAGCCCCAGCATTTT. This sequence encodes CATLGQTSNQPQHF.